A selection of T cell receptor beta chains follows, all from one sample in a study of T cell changes during pregnancy in multiple sclerosis. TCRdb's copy holds only in-frame clones and misses some; the assay was immunoSEQ multiplex PCR. The repertoire holds tens of thousands of clones, with around 90% as singletons. The sequenced sample was peripheral blood, obtained in the third trimester of pregnancy. The receptors stem from a female donor with multiple sclerosis, enrolled in a pregnancy study. CDR3s include the opening cysteine and the closing phenylalanine or tryptophan. The D gene is left open where the match is weak. A row's size may be missing; if present it is once, few, many or a size class.

V gene,J gene,clone size,CDR3 length,D gene,CDR3 protein,CDR3 DNA
TRBV11-2,TRBJ1-1,-,15,-,CASSSGGRKNTEAFF,TGTGCCAGCAGCTCCGGGGGTCGGAAAAACACTGAAGCTTTCTTT
TRBV10-3,TRBJ2-1,-,16,TRBD1,CAISSLDRGDYNEQFF,TGTGCCATCAGTTCCCTGGACAGGGGGGACTACAATGAGCAGTTCTTC
TRBV29-1,TRBJ1-1,-,15,TRBD1,CSVRTDRGFTTEAFF,TGCAGCGTCCGAACTGACAGGGGCTTTACGACTGAAGCTTTCTTT
TRBV30,TRBJ1-5,few,16,TRBD1,CAWSPLHPGGSQPQHF,TGTGCCTGGAGCCCTCTCCACCCAGGGGGCAGTCAGCCCCAGCATTTT
TRBV5-6,TRBJ2-1,-,15,TRBD2,CASSFLSGRSSEQFF,TGTGCCAGCAGCTTCTTGAGCGGGAGGTCTAGTGAGCAGTTCTTC
TRBV2,TRBJ2-2,-,15,-,CASRGEVLRTGELFF,TGTGCCAGCAGGGGGGAGGTCCTTAGGACCGGGGAGCTGTTTTTT
TRBV11-2,TRBJ1-1,-,12,-,CASTIRSTEAFF,TGTGCCAGCACCATTAGGAGCACTGAAGCTTTCTTT
TRBV7-3,TRBJ2-2,-,16,TRBD2,CASSPFSGSATGELFF,TGTGCCAGCAGCCCCTTTAGCGGGAGCGCAACCGGGGAGCTGTTTTTT
TRBV27,TRBJ2-5,-,13,TRBD1,CASSKTGEETQYF,TGTGCCAGCAGTAAAACAGGGGAAGAGACCCAGTACTTC
TRBV2,TRBJ1-5,-,14,-,CASRTVLGTQPQHF,TGTGCCAGCAGGACGGTCCTAGGTACTCAGCCCCAGCATTTT
TRBV7-8,TRBJ2-6,-,18,TRBD1,CASRLRLQGDSGANVLTF,TGTGCCAGCAGGTTAAGACTGCAGGGGGACTCTGGGGCCAACGTCCTGACTTTC
TRBV18,TRBJ2-2,-,16,TRBD2,CASSPPASGSTGELFF,TGTGCCAGCTCACCACCGGCTAGCGGGAGTACCGGGGAGCTGTTTTTT
TRBV29-1,TRBJ2-7,-,13,-,CSVYVVGTYEQYF,TGCAGCGTATATGTAGTCGGGACCTACGAGCAGTACTTC
TRBV30,TRBJ2-5,-,12,-,CAWSPQGQPQYF,TGTGCCTGGAGTCCTCAGGGACAACCTCAGTACTTC
TRBV18,TRBJ2-1,-,16,-,CASSPPISGGRGEQFF,TGTGCCAGCTCACCACCGATTTCGGGGGGCCGGGGTGAGCAGTTCTTC